What follows are 17 T cell receptor beta chains derived from one specimen sequenced in a study of blood T cell repertoires in COVID-19. Some clones are missing from TCRdb's copy, which holds only in-frame ones; the method was immunoSEQ multiplex PCR. This table holds approximately 400,000 clones, around 87% found once. The specimen sequenced was PBMCs or T cells enriched from blood (not recorded which). All receptors derive from a man younger than 45 who had recovered from COVID-19.

The table lists this clone with a few counts. J is TRBJ1-4 and V is TRBV6-5, with TRBD1 matching 7 bases. Germline values: CDR1 MNHEY, CDR2 SVGAGI. V lost 6 bases, J lost 8 bases, and 6 bases stayed unmatched. The CDR3 length is 13 residues. The CDR3 coding sequence is TGTGCCAGCAGAAGAGGGGGCGAAGAAAAACTGTTTTTT. Protein sequence: CASRRGGEEKLFF.

The rearrangement uses TRBV18 and TRBJ2-2; D might be TRBD2 (5 bases). Trimming stripped 3 bases from V and 1 base from J, with 12 bases between. The length of the CDR3 is 16 residues. The germline V gene encodes CDR1 KGHSH and CDR2 LQKENI. CDR3 coding DNA: TGTGCCAGCTCACCCTTCCGGGGTCAGAACACCGGGGAGCTGTTTTTT. It specifies CASSPFRGQNTGELFF.

The chain couples TRBV7-7 to TRBJ2-7, with D tentatively TRBD1 (6 bases). Germline loops: CDR1 SSHAT, CDR2 FNYEAQ (reference sequence). The length of the CDR3 is 15 residues. The V and J ends lost 5 bases and 4 bases respectively, with 18 bases between them. CDR3 nucleotide sequence: TGTGCCAGCAGCAAGTTAGCAGGGGAAAATTACGAGCAGTACTTC. This gives the protein CASSKLAGENYEQYF.

J is TRBJ1-2 and V is TRBV18; 7 bases agree with TRBD1. Per the germline V gene, CDR1 is KGHSH and CDR2 is LQKENI. V gave up 4 bases and J gave up 10 bases; unmatched junction bases: 15. CDR3 length: 15 amino acids. The CDR3 spells CASSQGAGFGFSYTF. CDR3 DNA: TGTGCCAGCTCACAGGGGGCCGGTTTCGGTTTTTCCTACACCTTC.

In its sample, this clone was seen once. The gene calls are TRBV4-3 and TRBJ1-2; 10 bases are shared with TRBD1. With V trimmed by 0 bases and J by 5 bases, 3 bases remained unmatched. The CDR3 has 15 amino acids. CDR1 is LGHNA, CDR2 YSLEER, per germline. The CDR3 DNA reads TGCGCCAGCAGCCAAGAATCGGGACAGGGGTATGGCTACACCTTC. The encoded protein is CASSQESGQGYGYTF.

The chain uses TRBV5-1 and TRBJ1-2; maybe TRBD1 (5 bases). Germline CDR1 SGHRS, CDR2 YFSETQ. Trimming pared 3 bases from V and 3 bases from J, leaving 12 bases between. The CDR3 covers 14 residues. The chain's CDR3 is CASSWGWGDYGYTF. CDR3 nucleotides: TGCGCCAGCAGCTGGGGATGGGGGGACTATGGCTACACCTTC. Together with reference TRBV5-1 and TRBJ1-2, the CDR3 gives the full variable domain: KAGVTQTPRYLIKTRGQQVTLSCSPISGHRSVSWYQQTPGQGLQFLFEYFSETQRNKGNFPGRFSGRQFSNSRSEMNVSTLELGDSALYLCASSWGWGDYGYTFGSGTRLTVV.

This chain connects TRBV5-5 to TRBJ2-3; the match to TRBD2 covers 7 bases. Germline V CDR1 and CDR2: SGHKS, YYEKEE (reference sequence). The CDR3 has 15 amino acids. Trimming took 4 bases from V and 3 from J; bases not matched to a gene: 8. The CDR3 DNA reads TGTGCCAGCAGCCTGATGGGAGGGTCGACAGATACGCAGTATTTT. It yields the protein CASSLMGGSTDTQYF.

This clone was counted a few times. The chain employs TRBV5-1 and TRBJ1-5; 8 nucleotides line up with TRBD1. From germline, CDR1 is SGHRS and CDR2 YFSETQ. The V segment lost 4 bases and the J segment 7 bases; nucleotides outside the gene matches: 7. The CDR3 runs 14 residues. Written as DNA, the CDR3 is TGCGCCAGCAGCAGGGGACAGGAAGGGCAGCCCCAGCATTTT. The encoded protein is CASSRGQEGQPQHF.

The chain is built from TRBV7-9 and TRBJ1-2; 7 bases align to TRBD1. Germline CDR1 is SEHNR and CDR2 is FQNEAQ (reference sequence). The trim removed 5 bases at V and 2 bases at J, leaving 11 bases unmatched. The CDR3 has 16 residues. CDR3 sequence: CASSRFTGQINYGYTF. CDR3 nucleotide sequence: TGTGCCAGCAGCCGCTTCACGGGACAGATAAACTATGGCTACACCTTC.

The J gene is TRBJ2-2, the V gene TRBV4-2, with no clear D. With 0 bases removed from V and 0 bases from J, the gap between germline ends came to 17 bases. This CDR3 contains 19 residues. The germline V gene has CDR1 LGHNA and CDR2 YNFKEQ. CDR3 sequence (DNA): TGTGCCAGCAGCCAAGATGCCGGAGCTAGGCATTCGAACACCGGGGAGCTGTTTTTT. Its translation: CASSQDAGARHSNTGELFF.

V and J are TRBV6-6 and TRBJ1-3; 11 nucleotides align to TRBD1. Trimming took 5 bases from V and 7 from J; bases not matched to a gene: 7. Germline CDR1 reads MNHNY; CDR2 reads SVGAGI (reference sequence). The CDR3 totals 15 residues. The CDR3 DNA reads TGTGCCAGCAGTCCTGGGACAGGGGGAAAGAACACCATATATTTT. Amino acid sequence: CASSPGTGGKNTIYF.

This chain joins TRBV18 and TRBJ2-1; D is possibly TRBD1 (7 bases). The CDR3 runs 16 residues. Germline loops: CDR1 KGHSH, CDR2 LQKENI. The V and J ends lost 3 bases and 7 bases respectively, with 19 bases between them. CDR3 coding DNA: TGTGCCAGCTCACCCTTTATTTCGACAGGGAGGAATGAGCAGTTCTTC. This encodes CASSPFISTGRNEQFF.

Concerning this clone: One end of the junction is discordant with germline, which a read error may explain. V and J are TRBV5-1 and TRBJ2-2, with TRBD1 matching over 8 bases. Germline V lookup: CDR1 SGHRS, CDR2 YFSETQ. CDR3 length: 15 amino acids. The CDR3 DNA reads as TGCGCCAGCAGTTTGGACAGGGCGAACACCGGGGAGCTGTTTTTT. Protein sequence: CASSLDRANTGELFF.

The V call is TRBV7-9, the J call TRBJ1-5; D gene ambiguous. From germline, CDR1 is SEHNR and CDR2 FQNEAQ (reference sequence). V was trimmed by 5 bases and J by 5 bases, leaving 13 bases between them. The CDR3 runs 14 residues. Here the CDR3 reads CASSPLDEHQPQHF. CDR3 DNA: TGTGCCAGCAGCCCCCTTGATGAGCATCAGCCCCAGCATTTT.

The V and J genes are TRBV29-1 and TRBJ2-7; a weak D match, TRBD1 (7 bases). V lost 3 bases and J 0 bases, leaving 12 bases between the germline ends. This CDR3 is built from 14 residues. CDR1 is SQVTM, CDR2 ANQGSEA, per germline. Here the CDR3 DNA reads TGCAGCGTTGATGGGGGGACAGTCTCCTACGAGCAGTACTTC. Translated, it gives CSVDGGTVSYEQYF.

This clone has just one count. The genes are TRBV6-5 and TRBJ2-7; TRBD1 might be the D (6 bases). Trimming shortened V by 2 bases and J by 3 bases, and 14 bases separated the two germline ends. Germline CDR1 MNHEY, CDR2 SVGAGI. The CDR3 is made up of 15 amino acids. The CDR3 sequence: CASSYGWTAYYEQYF. The CDR3 DNA reads as TGTGCCAGCAGTTACGGCTGGACAGCGTACTACGAGCAGTACTTC.

The chain recombines TRBV11-3 with TRBJ2-1, with a weak D call TRBD2 (5 bases). V dropped 6 bases and J dropped 5 bases, with 11 bases sitting between them. The CDR3 contains 13 residues. The V gene's germline CDR1 is SGHNT and CDR2 YENEEA. CDR3 bases: TGTGCCAGCAGTTTGGGAGTTAACAATGAGCAGTTCTTC. Translating gives CASSLGVNNEQFF.